A single sample gave rise to the 24 T cell receptor beta chains below, sequenced in a study of cytomegalovirus exposure and HLA in healthy donors. A multiplex PCR was run with 60 Vbeta primers and 13 Jbeta primers. Sequenced by immunoSEQ multiplex PCR; TCRdb stores in-frame clones only, minus some. The sample lists about 160,000 clones; roughly 79% were seen once. Sequenced input: PBMCs. The receptors were gathered from a male donor in good health and CMV-seropositive.

V gene TRBV7-3 combines with J gene TRBJ2-1; D may be TRBD1 (5 bases). Between the trimmed V and J ends, which lost 4 bases and 2 bases, there was a span of 12 bases. This CDR3 is 15 amino acids long. CDR1 SGHTA and CDR2 FQGTGA come from the germline V gene. CDR3 bases: TGTGCCAGCAGCTACGGGCAGGGAACCTACAATGAGCAGTTCTTC. This codes for CASSYGQGTYNEQFF. Full variable domain (rest looked up from reference TRBV7-3 and TRBJ2-1): GAGVSQTPSNKVTEKGKYVELRCDPISGHTALYWYRQSLGQGPEFLIYFQGTGAADDSGLPNDRFFAVRPEGSVSTLKIQRTERGDSAVYLCASSYGQGTYNEQFFGPGTRLTVL.

This rearrangement joins TRBV19 to TRBJ1-3, with D unresolved. The ends were cut back, 5 bases at V and 0 bases at J, with 11 bases in the middle. There are 15 residues in the CDR3. CDR1 and CDR2 (germline): LNHDA, SQIVND (reference sequence). The chain's CDR3 is CASSLSVYSGNTIYF. The CDR3 coding sequence is TGTGCCAGTAGTCTCTCGGTCTACTCTGGAAACACCATATATTTT.

The chain recombines TRBV21-1 with TRBJ1-5; the D call TRBD1 from the table was never checked on the DNA. TRBV21-1 is a known pseudogene. CDR3 length: 15 amino acids. The CDR3 spells CASSKLAQELMTQHF. The CDR3 coding sequence is TGTGCCAGCAGCAAGCTCGCACAGGAGCTTATGACCCAGCATTTT.

The CDR3 spells CASSQDGGTSNEQFF. CDR3 nucleotides: TGTGCCAGCAGCCAAGATGGCGGGACTAGCAATGAGCAGTTCTTC. The V gene is TRBV4-2, the J gene TRBJ2-1; 8 positions match TRBD2. Germline V CDR1 and CDR2: LGHNA, YNFKEQ. The V segment lost 0 bases and the J segment 6 bases; nucleotides outside the gene matches: 4. This CDR3 contains 15 residues.

Only one count was recorded for this clone. V is TRBV6-5 and J is TRBJ1-4; maybe TRBD1 (6 bases). Germline loops: CDR1 MNHEY, CDR2 SVGAGI. The V and J ends lost 8 bases and 8 bases respectively, with 12 bases between them. The CDR3 covers 12 residues. The CDR3 region is CASSTGREKLFF. CDR3 coding DNA: TGTGCCAGCTCGACAGGAAGGGAAAAACTGTTTTTT.

V and J are TRBV30 and TRBJ2-5; a weak D match, TRBD1 (6 bases). The germline V gene encodes CDR1 GTSNPN and CDR2 SVGIG (reference sequence). The V gene lost 7 bases and the J gene lost 5 bases, with 20 bases spanning the gap. This CDR3 contains 14 residues. CDR3 region: CAFTSDRTSETQYF. CDR3 sequence (DNA): TGTGCCTTCACCTCCGACAGGACGAGCGAGACCCAGTACTTC.

This clone turned up a few times. V usage is TRBV5-1 and J usage is TRBJ1-3; unclear D gene. The CDR3 is made up of 15 amino acids. With 2 bases removed from V and 0 bases from J, the gap between germline ends came to 9 bases. CDR1 SGHRS and CDR2 YFSETQ come from the germline V gene. The CDR3 loop is CASSFGGGSGNTIYF. The CDR3 nucleotides read TGCGCCAGCAGCTTCGGTGGAGGCTCTGGAAACACCATATATTTT.

V and J are TRBV6-6 and TRBJ1-2, with D possibly being TRBD1 (6 bases). The CDR3 runs 16 residues. The V end was cut by 2 bases, the J end by 6 bases, with 19 bases between. In germline, CDR1 is MNHNY, CDR2 SVGAGI (reference sequence). Here the CDR3 DNA reads TGTGCCAGCAGTTACGTAGGGGGATCCGATGGTAATGGCTACACCTTC. Amino acid sequence: CASSYVGGSDGNGYTF.

This clone was observed a few times. V and J are TRBV9 and TRBJ1-1, with D tentatively TRBD1 (6 bases). Germline V lookup: CDR1 SGDLS, CDR2 YYNGEE. The CDR3 is 13 residues long. Trimming took off 4 bases at V and 1 base at J, with 8 bases between the two ends. The CDR3 nucleotides are TGTGCCAGCAGCAAGACAGGGAACACTGAAGCTTTCTTT. The encoded protein is CASSKTGNTEAFF.

The rearrangement joins TRBV7-9 to TRBJ1-2; tentative D call: TRBD1 (5 bases). The CDR3 is made up of 15 amino acids. Germline V gene sequence: CDR1 SEHNR, CDR2 FQNEAQ (reference sequence). V was cut by 0 bases and J by 9 bases, with 17 bases left in between. CDR3: CASSLAQFRGESYTF. In DNA, the CDR3 is TGTGCCAGCAGCTTAGCGCAGTTCCGGGGGGAAAGCTACACCTTC.

The chain recombines TRBV2 with TRBJ2-1, with D tentatively TRBD2 (5 bases). The CDR3 totals 14 residues. Germline V lookup: CDR1 SNHLY, CDR2 FYNNEI. Trimming removed 5 bases from V and 6 bases from J, with 14 bases in between. The CDR3 DNA reads TGTGCCAGCAGTTCATCTGGACTGGCCAATGAGCAGTTCTTC. This codes for CASSSSGLANEQFF.

As concerns this clone: This same CDR3 is encoded by further DNA sequences in the sample. The V and J genes are TRBV29-1 and TRBJ2-7, with D tentatively TRBD1 (6 bases). This CDR3 has 13 amino acids. Germline V gives CDR1 SQVTM, CDR2 ANQGSEA. The V gene lost 4 bases and the J gene lost 2 bases, with 12 bases spanning the gap. CDR3 in amino acids: CSVGTGTTYEQYF. CDR3 bases: TGCAGCGTTGGAACAGGGACCACCTACGAGCAGTACTTC.

The V gene is TRBV27, the J gene TRBJ2-1; the match to TRBD1 covers 8 bases. The CDR3 length is 16 residues. The J segment lost 3 bases and the V segment lost 5 bases, leaving 9 bases of the junction unmatched. Germline lookup yields CDR1 MNHEY and CDR2 SMNVEV (reference sequence). CDR3: CASSTVRDRFYNEQFF. The CDR3 DNA is TGTGCCAGCAGTACCGTAAGGGACAGGTTCTACAATGAGCAGTTCTTC.

The J gene is TRBJ1-2, the V gene TRBV7-8; 10 positions match TRBD1. The CDR3 runs 15 residues. V shed 1 base, J shed 3 bases, and the junction held 2 bases outside the gene matches. Germline CDR1 SGHVS, CDR2 FQNEAQ. The CDR3 DNA follows: TGTGCCAGCAGCTTAGGGACAGGGGGGGACTATGGCTACACCTTC. Its protein product is CASSLGTGGDYGYTF.

The chain joins TRBV12-5 to TRBJ2-1; 7 positions agree with TRBD2. V lost 3 bases, J lost 7 bases, and 9 bases stayed unmatched. There are 15 residues in the CDR3. CDR1 LGHNT and CDR2 FRNRAP come from the germline V gene. The CDR3 loop is CASGLWGGGGNEQFF. In DNA form, the CDR3 reads TGTGCTAGTGGTTTATGGGGCGGGGGAGGGAATGAGCAGTTCTTC.

This clone turned up a few times. This chain connects TRBV6-1 to TRBJ1-5; D is unresolved. Germline CDR1 MNHNS, CDR2 SASEGT. Trimming took 2 bases from V and 2 from J, leaving 19 bases between them. The CDR3 extends over 18 amino acids. The CDR3: CASSELLSARVGNQPQHF. The CDR3 region has the DNA TGTGCCAGCAGTGAATTACTCAGCGCCCGGGTGGGCAATCAGCCCCAGCATTTT.

The chain recombines TRBV6-1 with TRBJ2-5; 12 nucleotides align to TRBD1. Germline V CDR1 and CDR2: MNHNS, SASEGT. This CDR3 contains 15 residues. V was clipped by 5 bases and J by 5 bases; unmatched bases: 6. The CDR3 region has the DNA TGTGCCAGCAGTCGGGACAGGGGGCGCTGGGAGACCCAGTACTTC. It codes for CASSRDRGRWETQYF.

The rearrangement links TRBV9 to TRBJ2-3; 12 positions agree with TRBD2. J gave up 6 bases and V 0 bases, and 5 bases lay outside the gene matches. Looked up from germline, CDR1 is SGDLS and CDR2 is YYNGEE. There are 16 residues in the CDR3. The CDR3 protein is CASSVEASGGEDTQYF. In DNA form, the CDR3 reads TGTGCCAGCAGCGTAGAGGCTAGCGGGGGGGAGGATACGCAGTATTTT.

The chain has TRBV4-2 and TRBJ1-2, with D possibly matching TRBD1 (6 bases). V was cut by 5 bases and J by 8 bases, with 18 bases left in between. The CDR3 is 14 amino acids. Germline loops: CDR1 LGHNA, CDR2 YNFKEQ. CDR3 sequence reads: CASSSHPQGQGYTF. Here the CDR3 DNA reads TGTGCCAGCAGCTCGCACCCTCAGGGGCAAGGCTACACCTTC.

This chain uses TRBV5-1 with TRBJ2-3, with D perhaps matching TRBD2 (6 bases). The V gene's germline CDR1 is SGHRS and CDR2 YFSETQ. V was cut by 2 bases and J by 1 base, with 11 bases left in between. This CDR3 is 15 amino acids long. The CDR3 coding sequence is TGCGCCAGCAGCTTCGAGGGAGGTGGCACAGATACGCAGTATTTT. Translated, it gives CASSFEGGGTDTQYF.

The rearrangement uses TRBV6-5 and TRBJ2-7; D possibly corresponds to TRBD1 (6 bases). Germline CDR1 is MNHEY and CDR2 is SVGAGI. V was trimmed by 6 bases and J by 3 bases, leaving 9 bases between them. This CDR3 contains 12 residues. CDR3 nucleotides: TGTGCCAGCAGGACAGGAATCTACGAGCAGTACTTC. Protein sequence: CASRTGIYEQYF.

As to this clone: The same CDR3 also results from other DNA sequences found in this sample. The chain employs TRBV19 and TRBJ1-5; D not certain. The CDR3 is made up of 14 amino acids. Germline CDR1 LNHDA, CDR2 SQIVND (reference sequence). V lost 1 base to trimming and J lost 0 bases, with 4 bases between them. CDR3: CASSIGGSNQPQHF. CDR3 coding DNA: TGTGCCAGTAGTATAGGCGGTAGCAATCAGCCCCAGCATTTT.

The CDR3, as DNA: TGTGCCAGCACCGAAAACCCGGGGATAATAAGGACCACTGAAGCTTTCTTT. It is translated as CASTENPGIIRTTEAFF. The chain joins TRBV11-2 to TRBJ1-1, with D uncertain. V gave up 7 bases and J gave up 4 bases, with 25 bases separating them. The CDR3 is made up of 17 amino acids. Germline V gene data show CDR1 as SGHAT and CDR2 as FQNNGV.

The chain carries TRBV10-2 and TRBJ1-2, with 9 nucleotides matching TRBD1. V was clipped by 7 bases and J by 8 bases; unmatched bases: 8. Germline V gene lookup returns CDR1 WSHSY and CDR2 SAAADI. CDR3 length: 13 residues. DNA of the CDR3: TGCGCCAGCACTGGGACAGGGAGGCGAGGCTACACCTTC. Translating gives CASTGTGRRGYTF.